This paragraph reports one TCR beta chain. Looked up from germline, CDR1 is MNHEY and CDR2 is SVGAGI. CDR3 size: 14 residues. With 6 bases clipped from V and 9 bases from J, the junction kept 11 bases outside the gene matches. This sample is part of a study of blood T cell repertoires in COVID-19. Seattle cases were enrolled at active infection and followed longitudinally. Profiled with immunoSEQ multiplex PCR; TCRdb holds only in-frame clones, not every one. Of 310,000 or so clones listed, around nine tenths were seen once; the top ten hold 11%. Sequencing was carried out using peripheral blood. The J gene is TRBJ2-1, the V gene TRBV6-5; 7 bases fit TRBD2. This clonotype was obtained from a woman aged 25 to 45 with COVID-19, enrolled during active disease. The CDR3 coding sequence is TGTGCCAGCAGACCCGGGGCGGGAGTAGTTGAGCAGTTCTTC. The encoded protein is CASRPGAGVVEQFF.